This T cell receptor (beta chain) was profiled in a study of sequential checkpoint blockade in melanoma. Study-level information: First-line arms were nivolumab then ipilimumab, or the reverse, randomized 1:1. Maintenance nivolumab came after either treatment sequence.

By its share, this clone is large (0.1 to 1%). The ends were cut back, 6 bases at V and 5 bases at J, with 21 bases in the middle. This CDR3 spans 15 amino acids. In germline, CDR1 is SGHDT, CDR2 YYEEEE. Data came from immunoSEQ multiplex PCR; TCRdb stores just in-frame clones and leaves some out. The data show roughly 4,000 clones, with roughly 50% seen just once and around 41% held by the top ten. Sample treatment: randomized to nivolumab then ipilimumab (arm A) or the reverse (arm B). None of the patients previously received DNA-damaging chemotherapy. Live CD3+CD8+ CD19− CD56− cells were sorted from PBMCs.

This sequence joins TRBV5-6 and TRBJ2-7; the D gene is possibly TRBD2 (5 bases). Sequencing used CD8+ T cells sorted from blood (inferred from file names), obtained from a patient given nivolumab and ipilimumab in sequence. The source of this sequence is a human donor with melanoma. The CDR3 reads CASTTGVGDGHEQYF. The DNA of the CDR3 is TGTGCCAGCACCACCGGGGTCGGGGATGGGCACGAGCAGTACTTC.